Below are 15 T cell receptor beta chains sequenced from a single sample in a study of T-cell memory formation after mild COVID-19. Each CDR3 protein is one row after TCRdb ran MiXCR on the 5' RACE reads. Seen here are a few hundred thousand distinct CDR3 sequences, 20% to 25% observed once, and the top ten hold approximately 12%. Sample: PBMCs or a T cell subset sorted from them (not recorded which). Receptors originate from an adult woman who had mild COVID-19 (a few samples of this study predate the infection). Cell type and time point are not known.

This clonotype appeared a few times. V gene TRBV5-1 combines with J gene TRBJ2-7; D is unclear. The V gene's germline CDR1 is SGHRS and CDR2 YFSETQ. V was clipped by 7 bases and J by 0 bases, with 14 bases between them. There are 14 residues in the CDR3. CDR3 region: CASSGRNLSYEQYF. The CDR3 nucleotides read TGCGCCAGCTCGGGCAGGAATCTCTCCTACGAGCAGTACTTC. Supplemented by reference TRBV5-1 and TRBJ2-7, the full variable domain reads KAGVTQTPRYLIKTRGQQVTLSCSPISGHRSVSWYQQTPGQGLQFLFEYFSETQRNKGNFPGRFSGRQFSNSRSEMNVSTLELGDSALYLCASSGRNLSYEQYFGPGTRLTVT.

The V gene is TRBV3-1, the J gene TRBJ2-1; 10 bases are shared with TRBD2. CDR3 length: 15 amino acids. After removal of 4 bases from V and 5 bases from J, the junction contained 5 bases not matched to a gene. CDR1 and CDR2 (germline): LGHDT, YNNKEL (reference sequence). The CDR3: CASSRPGLANNEQFF. The CDR3 DNA reads as TGTGCCAGCAGCCGGCCGGGACTAGCGAACAATGAGCAGTTCTTC.

There are a few counts of this clonotype. The DNA of the CDR3 is TGTGCCAGCAGTGCCTTCCCAGCGGATACGCAGTATTTT. This sequence encodes CASSAFPADTQYF. The chain has TRBV6-4 and TRBJ2-3, with D hard to call. CDR3 length: 13 amino acids. Germline V gene data show CDR1 as MRHNA and CDR2 as SNTAGT. Trimming cost V 4 bases and J 6 bases, with 11 bases left between them.

This clonotype has a handful of counts. The rearrangement links TRBV25-1 to TRBJ2-7; D remains ambiguous. With 3 bases removed from V and 2 bases from J, the gap between germline ends came to 8 bases. The germline V gene encodes CDR1 MGHDK and CDR2 SYGVNS. The length of the CDR3 is 13 residues. The CDR3 loop is CASSDNRAYEQYF. The DNA for the CDR3 is TGTGCCAGCAGTGACAACCGCGCCTACGAGCAGTACTTC.

The V gene is TRBV7-9, the J gene TRBJ2-7; unclear D gene. CDR3 length equals 13 residues. The ends were cut back, 1 base at V and 6 bases at J, with 10 bases in the middle. Germline V gene sequence: CDR1 SEHNR, CDR2 FQNEAQ (reference sequence). CDR3 sequence reads: CASSLVRDPEQYF. The DNA of the CDR3 is TGTGCCAGCAGCTTAGTCCGAGATCCCGAGCAGTACTTC.

The V and J genes are TRBV24-1 and TRBJ2-7; D possibly corresponds to TRBD2 (5 bases). In germline, CDR1 is KGHDR, CDR2 SFDVKD. Trimming cost V 9 bases and J 7 bases, with 18 bases left between them. The CDR3 has 13 amino acids. The CDR3 region is CATQPNGGWEQYF. In DNA form, the CDR3 reads TGTGCCACCCAACCGAATGGAGGATGGGAGCAGTACTTC.

This chain connects TRBV5-6 to TRBJ2-4; perhaps TRBD1 as D (6 bases). The CDR3 runs 14 residues. Trimming removed 3 bases from V and 15 bases from J, with 22 bases in between. Germline values: CDR1 SGHDT, CDR2 YYEEEE. The DNA of the CDR3 is TGTGCCAGCAGCTCGAGGCAGGGGCGGATGGAATGGTACTTC. It codes for CASSSRQGRMEWYF.

The chain carries TRBV12-5 and TRBJ2-1; D call uncertain. The germline V gene has CDR1 LGHNT and CDR2 FRNRAP. The CDR3 covers 15 residues. V was cut by 3 bases and J by 6 bases, with 15 bases left in between. CDR3 coding DNA: TGTGCTAGTGGTTTTTACCCCCATCCCGGCAATGAGCAGTTCTTC. Translating it yields CASGFYPHPGNEQFF.

This clonotype was seen a few times. The CDR3 nucleotides are TGTGCCAGCAGGATAGCGGGGGGGGATGAGCAGTTCTTC. Translating it yields CASRIAGGDEQFF. V is TRBV6-2 or TRBV6-3 and J is TRBJ2-1; TRBD2 matches 11 bases. CDR1 is MNHEY, CDR2 SVGEGT, per germline. V was pared by 6 bases and J by 8 bases, with 3 bases of the junction left unmatched. This CDR3 is 13 amino acids long.

This sequence joins TRBV20-1 and TRBJ1-1, with 10 bases aligning to TRBD1. Germline V CDR1 and CDR2: DFQATT, SNEGSKA (reference sequence). This CDR3 comprises 13 residues. The J segment lost 10 bases and the V segment lost 8 bases, leaving 13 bases of the junction unmatched. The CDR3 DNA reads TGCAGTCTCCCCGGGACAGGGGTGTCGGGAGCTTTCTTT. Amino acid sequence: CSLPGTGVSGAFF.

This clonotype was observed a few times. V is TRBV15 and J is TRBJ2-6; 7 bases agree with TRBD1. Losses at the gene ends were 0 bases for V and 0 bases for J; bases not matched to a gene: 14. The CDR3 has 21 residues. The germline V gene encodes CDR1 LNHNV and CDR2 YYDKDF (reference sequence). CDR3 loop: CATSRENWQGDLLSGANVLTF. In nucleotides, the CDR3 is TGTGCCACCAGCAGAGAAAATTGGCAGGGGGACCTCCTCTCTGGGGCCAACGTCCTGACTTTC.

The CDR3 sequence is CASSPPLWNTQYF. For the CDR3, the DNA is TGTGCCAGCAGCCCGCCCTTGTGGAATACGCAGTATTTT. The genes are TRBV14 and TRBJ2-3; D is ambiguous. The CDR3 consists of 13 residues. Deletions cut 4 bases from V and 7 bases from J, with 12 bases between. CDR1 and CDR2 (germline): SGHDN, FVKESK.

This chain uses TRBV5-1 with TRBJ1-2, with D maybe TRBD1 (5 bases). Per the germline V gene, CDR1 is SGHRS and CDR2 is YFSETQ. The CDR3 length is 13 residues. V gave up 6 bases and J gave up 4 bases, with 13 bases separating them. CDR3 DNA: TGCGCCAGCACCCGGGACCAGTTCTATGGCTACACCTTC. Translated: CASTRDQFYGYTF.

In DNA form, the CDR3 reads TGTGCCAGCAGCTTGGGACAGCCGGAGACCCAGTACTTC. It translates to CASSLGQPETQYF. This rearrangement joins TRBV5-4 to TRBJ2-5; possibly TRBD1 for D (5 bases). The CDR3 totals 13 residues. V lost 0 bases to trimming and J lost 5 bases, with 8 bases between them. Germline V lookup: CDR1 SGHNT, CDR2 YYREEE (reference sequence).

The CDR3 reads CASSSTGGLSGYEQYF. The CDR3 region has the DNA TGTGCCAGCAGTTCGACAGGGGGGCTCTCGGGGTACGAGCAGTACTTC. J is TRBJ2-7 and V is TRBV12-3 or TRBV12-4, with TRBD1 matching 9 bases. With V trimmed by 4 bases and J by 4 bases, 11 bases remained unmatched. The CDR3 consists of 16 residues.